The sample holds a few counts of the clone carrying this T cell receptor (beta chain). Antigen specificity is unknown. This record belongs to a study of T cell repertoires in cytomegalovirus infection. For the study at large: Recently identified HLA-C-restricted CMV epitopes were used, and well-studied HLA-B-restricted CMV epitopes were used as well. Evidence of both CMV infection and a matching HLA type came from public TCR beta signatures.

TCRdb re-called the reads with MiXCR, one entry per CDR3 protein. The table includes more than 85,000 distinct CDR3 sequences, 29% detected once. The CDR3 contains 13 residues. Trimming left V 4 bases short and J 8 bases short, with 14 bases between. CDR1 is LGHDT and CDR2 is YNNKEL in the germline V gene (reference sequence). General observations from the study: The study found HLA-C-restricted CMV-specific TCR beta clonotypes dominating the ex vivo response.

The clonotype originates from a human donor in good health (CMV status not recorded). Some clones in this sample may be carry-over from other donors' samples. This specimen was CD8+ T cells from cultured PBMCs, taken from culture after CMV antigen stimulation. The rearrangement links TRBV3-1 to TRBJ1-1; D perhaps matches TRBD1 (5 bases). The CDR3 loop reads CASSPTGTLEAFF. The CDR3 DNA sequence: TGTGCCAGCAGCCCTACCGGGACTCTGGAAGCTTTCTTT.